The source of this T cell receptor beta chain is a study of quantifying T cell responses using KT2 cells. The wider study: Reverse transcription used primers in the TCR alpha and beta constant regions. Under optimum conditions, T4 ligation efficiency was estimated at more than 8.5%. Points from the study as a whole: Counts of KT2 alpha and beta sequences rose linearly with the number of KT2 cells added.

The cDNA 3' end received a ligated oligonucleotide with a UMI. First-round PCR used about 4 cycles and beta primers RC1.1 and RC1.2 covering TRBC1 and TRBC2. TCRdb processed the UMI-ligation and nested PCR reads anew with MiXCR; each CDR3 protein has one entry. The table has fewer than 50,000 distinct CDR3 sequences, over 15% seen once. Details on this clonotype: Its antigen is unidentified.

The V end lost 0 bases, the J end lost 1 base, and 10 bases lay between the germline ends. Germline lookup yields CDR1 SGHTA and CDR2 FQGNSA. The CDR3 totals 16 residues. This chain uses TRBV7-2 with TRBJ1-5; D remains unclear. The sequence was collected from a human donor. Sequenced sample: PBMCs spiked with cells of the T cell clone KT2. DNA of the CDR3: TGTGCCAGCAGCTTAGCGCGAGGGTACAGCAATCAGCCCCAGCATTTT. This encodes CASSLARGYSNQPQHF. The whole variable domain, filled in from reference TRBV7-2 and TRBJ1-5, reads GAGVSQSPSNKVTEKGKDVELRCDPISGHTALYWYRQSLGQGLEFLIYFQGNSAPDKSGLPSDRFSAERTGGSVSTLTIQRTQQEDSAVYLCASSLARGYSNQPQHFGDGTRLSIL.